A single T cell receptor (beta chain) is shown here with its context. The CDR3 length is 14 residues. V shed 1 base and J shed 7 bases, with 10 bases lying between them. Germline V CDR1 and CDR2: SGHTA, FQGNSA. Sequenced by immunoSEQ multiplex PCR; TCRdb stores in-frame clones only, minus some. This sample has 100,000 or so clones, with approximately 96% found just once. This sample is part of a study of technical replicates of blood from a handful of donors. The V and J genes are TRBV7-2 and TRBJ2-2; D possibly corresponds to TRBD1 (5 bases). Sequenced material: T cells isolated from PBMCs. The receptor's source is a human donor in good health. The CDR3 DNA follows: TGTGCCAGCAGCTTAGGTGGGGCGAGCGGGGAGCTGTTTTTT. It yields the protein CASSLGGASGELFF.